This T cell receptor (beta chain) derives from a study of T cell responses to AZD1222 COVID-19 vaccine. The V and J ends lost 2 bases and 2 bases respectively, with 14 bases between them. The CDR3 has 16 residues. Germline V gene sequence: CDR1 LGHNA, CDR2 YNFKEQ. Method: immunoSEQ multiplex PCR; TCRdb's copy keeps in-frame clones and lacks some. The data contain 150,000 to 200,000 clones, about nine tenths of them singletons. This chain links TRBV4-2 with TRBJ2-3; possibly TRBD1 for D (6 bases). This TCR was sampled from an adult who received the AZD1222 COVID-19 vaccine. Source: peripheral blood, taken 28 days after the second AZD1222 dose. The CDR3 bases are TGTGCCAGCAGCCAATCTGCAGGGGTACCCACAGATACGCAGTATTTT. The encoded protein is CASSQSAGVPTDTQYF.